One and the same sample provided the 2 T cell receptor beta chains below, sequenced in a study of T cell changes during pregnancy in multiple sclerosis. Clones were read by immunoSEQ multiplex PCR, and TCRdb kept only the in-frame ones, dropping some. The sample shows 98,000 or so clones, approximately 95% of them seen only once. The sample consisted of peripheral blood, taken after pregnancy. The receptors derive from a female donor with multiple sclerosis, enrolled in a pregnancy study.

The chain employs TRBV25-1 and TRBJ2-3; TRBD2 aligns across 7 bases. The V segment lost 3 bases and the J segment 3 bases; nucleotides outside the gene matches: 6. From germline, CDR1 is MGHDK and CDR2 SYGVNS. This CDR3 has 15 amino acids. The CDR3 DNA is TGTGCCAGCAGTGACCCGGGAGGTGGAACAGATACGCAGTATTTT. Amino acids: CASSDPGGGTDTQYF.

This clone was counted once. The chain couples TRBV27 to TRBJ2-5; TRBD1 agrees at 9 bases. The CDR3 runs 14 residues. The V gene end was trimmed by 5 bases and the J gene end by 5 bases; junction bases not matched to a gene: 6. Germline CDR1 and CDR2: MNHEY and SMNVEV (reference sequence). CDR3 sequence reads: CASSGDRESETQYF. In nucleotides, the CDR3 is TGTGCCAGCAGTGGGGACAGGGAAAGCGAGACCCAGTACTTC.